The following is a TCR beta chain sequence with its context. The sample comes from a study of T-cell memory formation after mild COVID-19. Barcoded TCR alpha and TCR beta cDNA libraries with UMIs came from 5'RACE using constant-segment primers. TCRdb redid the calling of the 5' RACE reads with MiXCR, one entry per CDR3 protein. The sample consists of about 560,000 distinct CDR3 sequences, around 17% of them appearing once. The CDR3 has 14 amino acids. The V segment lost 4 bases and the J segment 0 bases; nucleotides outside the gene matches: 4. CDR1 is SQVTM and CDR2 is ANQGSEA in the germline V gene.

The receptor was derived from an adult woman who had mild COVID-19 (a few samples of this study predate the infection). Cell type and time point are not known. Material: PBMCs or a T cell subset sorted from them (not recorded which). The chain combines TRBV29-1 with TRBJ1-1; 8 positions match TRBD1. The CDR3 loop reads CSVGRGLLNTEAFF. CDR3 DNA: TGCAGCGTTGGCAGGGGGCTTCTGAACACTGAAGCTTTCTTT.